The 28 T cell receptor beta chains presented below share a single source sample, sequenced in a study of shared T cell receptors in the human thymus. The method was immunoSEQ multiplex PCR; TCRdb's version includes in-frame clones alone and lacks a portion of them. Among hundreds of thousands of clones, 80% to 90% were seen once, and the ten largest hold more than 0.009%. The data also belong to a second study, concerning human thymus T cells.

The sample taken for sequencing was thymocytes. Receptors originate from a boy under three years old with a congenital heart defect.

V is TRBV7-8 and J is TRBJ1-3; D not certain. The CDR3 loop spans 14 amino acids. Looked up from germline, CDR1 is SGHVS and CDR2 is FQNEAQ. Between the trimmed V and J ends, which lost 6 bases and 0 bases, there was a span of 9 bases. In DNA, the CDR3 is TGTGCCAGCAGGAACCGGGACTCTGGAAACACCATATATTTT. Protein: CASRNRDSGNTIYF.

The gene calls are TRBV15 and TRBJ2-2; 8 bases align to TRBD2. CDR1 and CDR2 (germline): LNHNV, YYDKDF (reference sequence). This CDR3 contains 16 residues. Trimming took 0 bases from V and 5 from J; bases not matched to a gene: 5. The CDR3: CATSRDVLADTGELFF. The CDR3 DNA reads as TGTGCCACCAGCAGAGATGTACTAGCGGATACCGGGGAGCTGTTTTTT.

This rearrangement joins TRBV5-4 to TRBJ1-4; no reliable D call. This CDR3 is built from 14 residues. Trimming left V 4 bases short and J 5 bases short, with 12 bases between. Germline loops: CDR1 SGHNT, CDR2 YYREEE (reference sequence). In DNA form, the CDR3 reads TGTGCCAGCAGCCCTTCTAGCCCCAATGAAAAACTGTTTTTT. Amino acids: CASSPSSPNEKLFF.

The gene calls are TRBV6-6 and TRBJ1-2, with TRBD1 as a possible D gene (6 bases). Per germline, CDR1 MNHNY and CDR2 SVGAGI (reference sequence). The length of the CDR3 is 15 residues. V lost 2 bases and J lost 8, with 18 bases in between. The CDR3 DNA reads as TGTGCCAGCAGTTACGGGCCGACAGGTTCGGGGGGCTACACCTTC. Amino acid sequence: CASSYGPTGSGGYTF.

The V and J genes are TRBV4-3 and TRBJ2-1; D call uncertain. Germline V lookup: CDR1 LGHNA, CDR2 YSLEER. The CDR3 runs 16 residues. Trimming cost V 1 base and J 0 bases, with 10 bases left between them. The CDR3 nucleotides read TGCGCCAGCAGCCAAGCCCACCACAGCTCCTACAATGAGCAGTTCTTC. It codes for CASSQAHHSSYNEQFF.

This clone was counted only a few times. V is TRBV28 and J is TRBJ1-5; D is unresolved. The CDR3 consists of 14 residues. CDR1 is MDHEN and CDR2 is SYDVKM in the germline V gene. Trimming cost V 5 bases and J 2 bases, with 10 bases left between them. In DNA, the CDR3 is TGTGCCAGCAGTCCCCTACGTTGCAATCAGCCCCAGCATTTT. It is translated as CASSPLRCNQPQHF.

The chain joins TRBV29-1 to TRBJ1-1, with D hard to call. The CDR3 spans 14 residues. Trimming left V 2 bases short and J 0 bases short, with 10 bases between. Germline V gene sequence: CDR1 SQVTM, CDR2 ANQGSEA. The CDR3 region has the DNA TGCAGCGTTGAATCCGACAACATGAACACTGAAGCTTTCTTT. Encoded protein: CSVESDNMNTEAFF. Variable domain in full (rest from reference TRBV29-1 and TRBJ1-1): SAVISQKPSRDICQRGTSLTIQCQVDSQVTMMFWYRQQPGQSLTLIATANQGSEATYESGFVIDKFPISRPNLTFSTLTVSNMSPEDSSIYLCSVESDNMNTEAFFGQGTRLTVV.

The chain is built from TRBV28 and TRBJ2-5, with unresolved D. This CDR3 spans 14 amino acids. V was cut by 9 bases and J by 5 bases, with 19 bases left in between. Per germline, CDR1 MDHEN and CDR2 SYDVKM. Here the CDR3 reads CASQATPSGETQYF. In nucleotides, the CDR3 is TGTGCCAGTCAAGCCACCCCGTCCGGGGAGACCCAGTACTTC.

V and J are TRBV6-5 and TRBJ1-4, with 10 bases fitting TRBD1. The V segment lost 3 bases and the J segment 10 bases; nucleotides outside the gene matches: 5. The germline CDR1 and CDR2 sequences are MNHEY and SVGAGI. This CDR3 comprises 14 residues. CDR3: CASSYGQGGGKLFF. The DNA of the CDR3 is TGTGCCAGCAGTTATGGACAGGGGGGCGGAAAACTGTTTTTT.

This sequence joins TRBV7-9 and TRBJ1-6; 9 bases match TRBD1. Trimming took 5 bases from V and 10 from J; bases not matched to a gene: 6. The germline V gene has CDR1 SEHNR and CDR2 FQNEAQ (reference sequence). This CDR3 contains 14 residues. CDR3 sequence: CASSPDRGESPLHF. Written as DNA, the CDR3 is TGTGCCAGCAGCCCGGACAGGGGTGAGTCACCCCTCCACTTT.

The chain carries TRBV14 and TRBJ1-6, with 9 bases matching TRBD1. This CDR3 has 16 amino acids. Trimming took 4 bases from V and 4 from J; bases not matched to a gene: 5. CDR1 is SGHDN, CDR2 FVKESK, per germline. The CDR3, as DNA: TGTGCCAGCAGCCCAACAGGGGGCCGATATAATTCACCCCTCCACTTT. Translating it yields CASSPTGGRYNSPLHF.

The chain joins TRBV28 to TRBJ2-3; D perhaps matches TRBD2 (7 bases). Trimming removed 7 bases at V and 1 base at J, with 12 bases between. This CDR3 spans 14 amino acids. Germline values: CDR1 MDHEN, CDR2 SYDVKM. The CDR3 spells CASKSGGRTDTQYF. In DNA form, the CDR3 reads TGTGCCAGCAAATCCGGGGGGCGCACAGATACGCAGTATTTT.

The chain combines TRBV4-2 with TRBJ2-7; 7 nucleotides line up with TRBD2. The CDR3 extends over 17 amino acids. Germline V gene data show CDR1 as LGHNA and CDR2 as YNFKEQ. V lost 4 bases to trimming and J lost 2 bases; unmatched junction nucleotides: 14. The CDR3 loop reads CASSPTLGGGATYEQYF. Written as DNA, the CDR3 is TGTGCCAGCAGCCCCACCCTCGGCGGGGGAGCAACCTACGAGCAGTACTTC.

Comment on this clone: This CDR3 is also generated by other DNA sequences in the sample. This sequence joins TRBV20-1 and TRBJ1-1; D call uncertain. The CDR3 length is 11 residues. V lost 4 bases to trimming and J lost 1 base, with 4 bases between them. The germline V gene has CDR1 DFQATT and CDR2 SNEGSKA (reference sequence). In nucleotides, the CDR3 is TGCAGTGCTAACAGGAACACTGAAGCTTTCTTT. It is translated as CSANRNTEAFF.

This clone was observed a handful of times. This rearrangement joins TRBV2 to TRBJ2-7; 8 positions agree with TRBD2. V lost 6 bases and J lost 6; bases outside the gene matches: 19. Germline CDR1 reads SNHLY; CDR2 reads FYNNEI. CDR3 size: 17 residues. The DNA of the CDR3 is TGTGCCAGCAGGGGTCCCCGAGACTTGCGGGAGGACGCCGAGCAGTACTTC. Its translation is CASRGPRDLREDAEQYF.

This clone was picked up one time. V gene TRBV9 combines with J gene TRBJ2-3; D ambiguous. Trimming removed 0 bases from V and 5 bases from J, with 7 bases in between. The germline V gene has CDR1 SGDLS and CDR2 YYNGEE. This CDR3 region has 13 residues. CDR3 sequence reads: CASSVAVRDTQYF. CDR3 sequence (DNA): TGTGCCAGCAGCGTAGCAGTCAGAGATACGCAGTATTTT.

This clone was recorded once. CDR3 amino acids: CASSEAQAGFPTTDTQYF. The CDR3, as DNA: TGTGCCAGCAGTGAAGCCCAGGCTGGGTTCCCAACCACAGATACGCAGTATTTT. The J gene is TRBJ2-3, the V gene TRBV2; D ambiguous. Trimming cost V 0 bases and J 2 bases, with 18 bases left between them. The CDR3 has 18 amino acids. CDR1 and CDR2 (germline): SNHLY, FYNNEI.

The CDR3 loop is CASSYPTGNTEAFF. CDR3 sequence (DNA): TGTGCCAGCAGCTATCCAACAGGGAACACTGAAGCTTTCTTT. The genes are TRBV5-6 and TRBJ1-1; TRBD1 might be the D (5 bases). Germline V gives CDR1 SGHDT, CDR2 YYEEEE. The CDR3 length is 14 residues. Trimming left V 3 bases short and J 1 base short, with 10 bases between.

The gene calls are TRBV5-1 and TRBJ2-3, with 9 bases identical to TRBD2. Per the germline V gene, CDR1 is SGHRS and CDR2 is YFSETQ. J gave up 2 bases and V 7 bases, and 5 bases lay outside the gene matches. CDR3 size: 14 residues. The CDR3, as DNA: TGCGCCAGCGGGGCTAGCGGGGTCACAGATACGCAGTATTTT. Translating it yields CASGASGVTDTQYF.

The rearrangement joins TRBV23-1 to TRBJ1-6; D remains unclear. Being an ORF, TRBV23-1 has a function that is uncertain. Trimming removed 6 bases from V and 1 base from J, with 13 bases in between. The length of the CDR3 is 16 residues. CDR3 DNA sequence: TGCGCCAGCAGACCCAGGACTTGGTCCTATAATTCACCCCTCCACTTT. It codes for CASRPRTWSYNSPLHF.

In its sample, this clone was seen once. The chain recombines TRBV19 with TRBJ1-1; D remains ambiguous. V was cut by 3 bases and J by 1 base, with 9 bases left in between. Germline loops: CDR1 LNHDA, CDR2 SQIVND (reference sequence). The CDR3 length is 14 residues. The CDR3 spells CASSIEPPNTEAFF. The CDR3 nucleotides are TGTGCCAGTAGTATTGAGCCCCCGAACACTGAAGCTTTCTTT.

The chain combines TRBV15 with TRBJ2-7, with 7 bases matching TRBD1. Germline assignment: CDR1 LNHNV and CDR2 YYDKDF (reference sequence). Losses at the gene ends were 0 bases for V and 0 bases for J; bases not matched to a gene: 8. The CDR3 spans 17 residues. CDR3: CATSRDLTGKSSYEQYF. CDR3 nucleotides: TGTGCCACCAGCAGAGATCTGACAGGGAAAAGCTCCTACGAGCAGTACTTC.

V and J are TRBV19 and TRBJ1-2, with D possibly being TRBD1 (5 bases). Trimming pared 4 bases from V and 3 bases from J, leaving 9 bases between. The germline V gene encodes CDR1 LNHDA and CDR2 SQIVND (reference sequence). The CDR3 has 13 residues. The CDR3 protein is CASSTGPYYGYTF. The CDR3, as DNA: TGTGCCAGTAGTACAGGGCCCTACTATGGCTACACCTTC.

This chain joins TRBV28 and TRBJ1-3; D gene uncertain. This CDR3 spans 15 amino acids. The germline V gene has CDR1 MDHEN and CDR2 SYDVKM. With 2 bases removed from V and 4 bases from J, the gap between germline ends came to 12 bases. CDR3 DNA sequence: TGTGCCAGCAGTTTAAAAAGAGCGAGGGGAAACACCATATATTTT. Translation: CASSLKRARGNTIYF.

The V call is TRBV7-2, the J call TRBJ2-7; D may be TRBD1 (5 bases). V was trimmed by 0 bases and J by 3 bases, leaving 9 bases between them. CDR3 length: 14 residues. Germline CDR1 and CDR2: SGHTA and FQGNSA. CDR3 sequence reads: CASSLAGQLYEQYF. The CDR3 DNA reads TGTGCCAGCAGCTTAGCCGGACAACTCTACGAGCAGTACTTC.

The CDR3 loop is CASSITEGRLYEQYF. DNA for the CDR3: TGTGCCAGCAGTATTACGGAGGGGCGCCTCTACGAGCAGTACTTC. The chain carries TRBV5-6 and TRBJ2-7; tentative D call: TRBD2 (6 bases). Per germline, CDR1 SGHDT and CDR2 YYEEEE. There are 15 residues in the CDR3. Trimming removed 5 bases from V and 3 bases from J, with 18 bases in between.

Notes on this clone: Germline is not matched at one junction end, which may reflect a read error. The chain has TRBV28 and TRBJ2-7; the match to TRBD2 covers 11 bases. The CDR3 is 17 residues long. Looked up from germline, CDR1 is MDHEN and CDR2 is SYDVKM. This CDR3 is CASSLSVSGRASEWRFF. The DNA for the CDR3 is TGTGCCAGCAGTTTAAGCGTTAGCGGGAGGGCCAGTGAATGGCGGTTCTTC.

The chain has TRBV27 and TRBJ2-7, with D possibly TRBD2 on 5 matching bases. V lost 10 bases, J lost 0 bases, and 16 bases lay in between. Per germline, CDR1 MNHEY and CDR2 SMNVEV (reference sequence). The CDR3 is 14 residues long. CDR3 residues: CANRQVRDSYEQYF. CDR3 DNA sequence: TGTGCCAACCGGCAAGTGAGGGACTCCTACGAGCAGTACTTC.